This TCR beta chain was recorded in a study of T cells in Graves' hyperthyroidism and ophthalmopathy (dated by TCRdb to between 2018 and 2021). In terms of the full investigation: Peripheral blood was sampled at the time of initial diagnosis, prior to any treatment. A discovery cohort of about 96 patients, roughly 40 with Graves' ophthalmopathy and about 58 with stable Graves' hyperthyroidism, was used to find distinguishing TCR V-J signatures. An independent validation cohort of around 19 hyperthyroidism patients and 17 patients who later progressed to ophthalmopathy tested prospective prediction of ophthalmopathy. The approximately 100 discovery patients were divided at random into training and test sets in a 7:3 ratio. In addition, the study compared T-cell repertoires in thyroid tissue and in blood from about 6 Graves' hyperthyroidism patients. After sampling, hyperthyroidism patients received methimazole starting at 30 mg daily, and ophthalmopathy patients received high-dose intravenous methylprednisolone. TCR Vbeta CDR3 sequencing of approximately 140 peripheral blood samples (around 45 ophthalmopathy, over 70 hyperthyroidism and some 17 progressor patients) is reported in the paper.

Results the study describes overall, beyond this receptor: Sample size was not statistically predetermined, and investigators were not blinded to group allocation. Blood samples also contained most of the expanded thyroid clonotypes (frequency above 0.001), which suggests that blood repertoires may reflect thyroid immune responses. In validation, progression to ophthalmopathy was predicted by the model with around 70% sensitivity and 72.22% specificity, a median of about 6.8 months before onset. In cross-validation, a model built on a 13 V-J signature told ophthalmopathy apart from stable hyperthyroidism with over 85% sensitivity and about 81% specificity, and in testing the same model reached 80%/75%.

This clonotype has ten or more counts. Its antigen remains unidentified. Nothing much larger sits one base from this clone, and base qualities are not available. The TCR beta CDR3 regions were amplified from the RNA transcripts. The first round of RT-PCR for the TCR CDR3 was performed with the HTBI primer set and the Qiagen OneStep RT-PCR kit. A second multiplex PCR round built the libraries, followed by size selection and purification. Sequencing of the libraries was done on an Illumina HiSeq2000 using paired-end 100 bp reads. As for the authors' bioinformatics: SOAPnuke was used to process the raw data, with reads discarded if the reads contained adapters or uncalled bases, had a mean Phred below 15, or lacked an exact constant-primer or identifier match. COPE v1.2.5 was used to merge the high-quality paired reads, and each unique nucleotide sequence was defined as a clonotype. Clonotypes were aligned to IMGT TRBV, TRBD and TRBJ reference segments using MiTCR v1.1. The analysis was restricted to V-J combinations with a frequency above 0.0001, which together covered about 99% of the repertoires. A TCS score was defined as the ratio between F50 (clonal expansion) and ExV (chaos), using BLOSUM62-based TCRdist between CDR3 peptides within each V-J. Welch's t-statistics and random forest reduced several hundred V-J features to 13, which were used in a naive Bayes classifier (R e1071). TCRdb reworked the public reads: Q25 trimming with fastp, MiXCR clone assembly, productive beta chains retained. Rows with a matching CDR3 protein are joined into one entry that keeps the most common DNA and genes. The V and J calls and clone size come from TCRdb's table, not from the authors' own analysis. The sample records around 440,000 distinct CDR3 sequences, about 15% of which are singletons. The ten most abundant clones make up less than 15% of the sample.

Stable Graves' hyperthyroidism was defined as the absence of progression to ophthalmopathy over 18 months of follow-up. The hyperthyroidism patients were between 18 and 65 years old and newly diagnosed, with a disease duration of less than 2 months. Patients with uncontrolled infections, other autoimmune diseases, pregnancy or lactation were excluded. Diagnoses were established on the basis of clinical symptoms, serum thyroxine and TRAb, thyroid ultrasound, and orbital computed tomography. Ficoll-Paque density gradient centrifugation was used to isolate PBMCs from approximately 10 ml of fresh peripheral blood. Total RNA was extracted with Trizol reagent, and quality was checked on an Agilent 2100 Bioanalyzer. Sequenced: blood. This receptor was obtained from a young woman with Graves' hyperthyroidism.

The CDR3 protein is CASKVYEQYF. The DNA reads TGTGCCAGCAAGGTATACGAGCAGTACTTC. The V and J segments used are TRBV2 and TRBJ2-7, with the D gene not clear enough to name. The germline ends are 5 bases apart after V is trimmed by 7 bases and J by 4 bases. The CDR3 numbers 10 residues from cysteine through phenylalanine. The CDR3 DNA has 30 bases and is translated from base 1. CDR1 is given as SNHLY and CDR2 as FYNNEI, both from the germline V gene. Reference TRBV2 and TRBJ2-7 proteins supply the regions before and after the CDR3; the full variable domain is: EPEVTQTPSHQVTQMGQEVILRCVPISNHLYFYWYRQILGQKVEFLVSFYNNEISEKSEIFDDQFSVERPDGSNFTLKIRSTKLEDSAMYFCASKVYEQYFGPGTRLTVT.